Listed below are T cell receptor beta chains from one sample, sequenced in a study of T-cell memory formation after mild COVID-19. TCRdb analysed the 5' RACE reads with MiXCR anew, one entry per CDR3 protein. Here the sample spans under 650,000 distinct CDR3 sequences, 18% being singletons. Sequenced material: PBMCs or a T cell subset sorted from them (not recorded which). All receptors come from an adult woman who had mild COVID-19 (a few samples of this study predate the infection). Cell type and time point are not known. The CDR3 runs from the conserved cysteine through the conserved F or W. The D gene is left open where the match is weak. Some rows have no size entry. The others give once, few or many, or a class for an expanded clone.

>TRBJ2-7|.|TRBD1|TRBV4-3
CASSQASGTGRSEQYF
TGCGCCAGCAGCCAAGCCTCCGGGACAGGGCGGTCCGAGCAGTACTTC
>TRBJ1-1|.|.|TRBV19
CASSMVLEGPADTEAFF
TGTGCCAGTAGTATGGTTTTGGAAGGCCCGGCGGACACTGAAGCTTTCTTT
>TRBJ2-7|.|TRBD2|TRBV7-9
CASSSSGRFAYEQYF
TGTGCCAGCAGTTCTAGCGGGAGGTTTGCCTACGAGCAGTACTTC
>TRBJ2-5|few|.|TRBV19
CASSIGGGLQETQYF
TGTGCCAGTAGTATCGGAGGGGGCCTCCAAGAGACCCAGTACTTC
>TRBJ1-1|.|.|TRBV7-3
CASSFWQGIPTEAFF
TGTGCCAGCAGCTTCTGGCAGGGGATACCCACTGAAGCTTTCTTT
>TRBJ2-3|many|TRBD2|TRBV5-1
CASSFSSGRITDTQYF
TGCGCCAGCAGCTTTTCTAGCGGGAGGATTACAGATACGCAGTATTTT
>TRBJ2-1|few|TRBD1|TRBV11-1
CASSQRTGRSYNEQFF
TGTGCCAGCAGCCAAAGGACAGGGCGTTCCTACAATGAGCAGTTCTTC
>TRBJ2-5|.|TRBD1|TRBV11-2
CASSTGVHETQYF
TGTGCCAGCAGCACAGGGGTCCACGAGACCCAGTACTTC
>TRBJ2-5|many|TRBD1|TRBV5-6
CASSLATRGETQYF
TGTGCCAGCAGCTTGGCCACCAGGGGGGAGACCCAGTACTTC
>TRBJ2-1|.|TRBD1|TRBV3-1
CASSQDIGTGSYNEQFF
TGTGCCAGCAGCCAAGATATAGGGACAGGCTCCTACAATGAGCAGTTCTTC
>TRBJ1-1|.|.|TRBV10-3
CAISGSANTEAFF
TGTGCCATCAGTGGCAGCGCGAACACTGAAGCTTTCTTT
>TRBJ1-2|.|.|TRBV11-2
CASSLEAWGNYGYTF
TGTGCCAGCAGCTTAGAAGCCTGGGGTAACTATGGCTACACCTTC
>TRBJ1-2|.|.|TRBV5-1
CASSVGGFYTF
TGCGCCAGCAGTGTCGGGGGTTTCTACACCTTC
>TRBJ2-6|.|.|TRBV27
CASPAGSGDSGANVLTF
TGTGCCAGCCCCGCGGGGTCAGGAGACTCTGGGGCCAACGTCCTGACTTTC
>TRBJ1-6|.|TRBD1|TRBV29-1
CSVQWTGAYNSPLHF
TGCAGCGTGCAATGGACAGGGGCCTATAATTCACCCCTCCACTTT
>TRBJ1-1|.|.|TRBV12-3/TRBV12-4
CASTLGLGNEAFF
TGTGCCAGCACCTTAGGATTGGGTAATGAAGCTTTCTTT
>TRBJ1-4|few|.|TRBV7-8
CASSLGPAGNEKLFF
TGTGCCAGCAGCTTAGGCCCGGCGGGTAATGAAAAACTGTTTTTT
>TRBJ1-5|.|.|TRBV2
CASSQQGTQPQHF
TGTGCCAGCAGTCAACAGGGCACGCAGCCCCAGCATTTT
>TRBJ2-3|.|.|TRBV5-5
CASSLAPSVHTDTQYF
TGTGCCAGCAGCTTGGCCCCTAGCGTACACACAGATACGCAGTATTTT
>TRBJ2-2|many|TRBD1|TRBV24-1
CATSDRTGSGTGELFF
TGTGCCACCAGTGATCGGACAGGATCGGGTACCGGGGAGCTGTTTTTT
>TRBJ1-2|.|.|TRBV14
CASSYIPGPGSTF
TGTGCCAGCAGCTACATTCCGGGCCCCGGGTCCACCTTC
>TRBJ2-3|few|TRBD2|TRBV30
CAWSVGTSERDTQYF
TGTGCCTGGAGTGTCGGTACTAGCGAACGAGATACGCAGTATTTT
>TRBJ2-3|once|.|TRBV29-1
CSVDWTAADTQYF
TGCAGCGTTGATTGGACAGCCGCAGATACGCAGTATTTT
>TRBJ2-3|few|.|TRBV7-8
CASSSRPADTQYF
TGTGCCAGCAGCTCACGCCCCGCAGATACGCAGTATTTT
>TRBJ2-5|.|.|TRBV24-1
CATSDPLSPKETQYF
TGTGCCACCAGTGATCCCTTAAGTCCTAAGGAGACCCAGTACTTC
>TRBJ1-2|few|TRBD1|TRBV4-3
CASSRNQGGIDGYTF
TGCGCCAGCAGCCGGAATCAGGGGGGGATTGATGGCTACACCTTC
>TRBJ1-1|.|.|TRBV30
CAWSQGTEAFF
TGTGCCTGGAGCCAGGGAACTGAAGCTTTCTTT
>TRBJ2-7|once|TRBD1|TRBV7-9
CASSHPGGRRTYEQYF
TGTGCCAGCAGCCATCCAGGGGGCAGGAGGACCTACGAGCAGTACTTC
>TRBJ2-2|few|.|TRBV29-1
CSVPSAGELFF
TGCAGCGTTCCTAGTGCCGGGGAGCTGTTTTTT